This is a list of T cell receptor beta chains from one sample in a study of blood T cell repertoires in COVID-19. The assay was immunoSEQ multiplex PCR, and TCRdb's table has in-frame clones only and misses some. This sample has about 350,000 clones, with roughly nine tenths found just once. The specimen was PBMCs or T cells enriched from blood (not recorded which). The receptors stem from a woman aged 30 to 39 who had recovered from COVID-19. Both conserved end residues are part of each CDR3. The order of the fields is CDR3 protein, CDR3 DNA, J gene, clone size, V gene, CDR3 length, D gene. The D gene is left open where the match is weak. Clone size appears in some rows only: once, few, many, or a class for an expanded clone.

CASSLDGFFYGYTF | TGTGCCAGCAGCTTAGACGGTTTTTTCTATGGCTACACCTTC | TRBJ1-2 | NA | TRBV7-2 | 14 | NA
CASRGTGGTYEQYF | TGTGCCAGTAGGGGGACAGGGGGAACCTACGAGCAGTACTTC | TRBJ2-7 | NA | TRBV19 | 14 | TRBD1
CASSIGTGPNQPQHF | TGCGCCAGCAGCATCGGGACAGGGCCCAATCAGCCCCAGCATTTT | TRBJ1-5 | once | TRBV5-1 | 15 | TRBD1
CASRDSLNTEAFF | TGTGCCAGCAGGGACAGCTTGAACACTGAAGCTTTCTTT | TRBJ1-1 | NA | TRBV6-4 | 13 | NA
CASSEADREQYF | TGTGCCAGCAGTGAAGCGGACAGGGAGCAGTACTTC | TRBJ2-7 | few | TRBV2 | 12 | TRBD1
CASGRGGSDTQYF | TGTGCCAGCGGGCGGGGGGGCTCAGATACGCAGTATTTT | TRBJ2-3 | NA | TRBV6-5 | 13 | TRBD2
CASSLLQGRNQPQHF | TGTGCCAGCAGTTTATTACAGGGGAGAAATCAGCCCCAGCATTTT | TRBJ1-5 | NA | TRBV28 | 15 | TRBD1
CAWSVLGQGKETQYF | TGTGCCTGGAGTGTACTAGGACAGGGGAAAGAGACCCAGTACTTC | TRBJ2-5 | once | TRBV30 | 15 | TRBD1
CSVAGQGADNEQFF | TGCAGCGTAGCCGGACAGGGGGCCGACAATGAGCAGTTCTTC | TRBJ2-1 | NA | TRBV29-1 | 14 | TRBD1
CASSLALAGGTQYF | TGTGCCAGCAGCTTAGCGCTTGCGGGGGGGACGCAGTATTTT | TRBJ2-3 | NA | TRBV7-2 | 14 | TRBD2
CASSQLRVRGQGIGNEQFF | TGTGCCAGCAGCCAGCTCCGTGTACGGGGACAGGGAATAGGGAATGAGCAGTTCTTC | TRBJ2-1 | NA | TRBV3-1/TRBV3-2 | 19 | TRBD1
CSHRPGHQTKAKNIQYF | TGCAGCCACAGGCCGGGACACCAGACAAAAGCCAAAAACATTCAGTACTTC | TRBJ2-4 | once | TRBV29-1 | 17 | NA
CASSPSGTGNTGELFF | TGTGCCAGCAGTCCCTCCGGGACAGGGAACACCGGGGAGCTGTTTTTT | TRBJ2-2 | NA | TRBV28 | 16 | TRBD1
CASSLGQGNSPLHF | TGCGCCAGCAGCTTGGGCCAGGGAAATTCACCCCTCCACTTT | TRBJ1-6 | NA | TRBV5-1 | 14 | NA
CASSQSRQGSGELFF | TGCGCCAGCAGCCAGTCGAGACAGGGGTCCGGGGAGCTGTTTTTT | TRBJ2-2 | NA | TRBV4-3 | 15 | TRBD1
CASSVASGTTYEQYF | TGTGCCAGCAGCGTAGCTAGCGGGACCACCTACGAGCAGTACTTC | TRBJ2-7 | NA | TRBV9 | 15 | TRBD2
CASSPRRSRFGSNTEAFF | TGTGCCAGTAGTCCCCGTCGGAGCCGGTTCGGATCGAACACTGAAGCTTTCTTT | TRBJ1-1 | NA | TRBV19 | 18 | NA
CASSLGGTGGSTEAFF | TGTGCCAGCAGCTTAGGTGGGACAGGGGGGAGCACTGAAGCTTTCTTT | TRBJ1-1 | NA | TRBV11-3 | 16 | TRBD1
CASSPAGLPYEQYF | TGTGCCAGCAGCCCGGCGGGACTACCCTACGAGCAGTACTTC | TRBJ2-7 | NA | TRBV7-9 | 14 | TRBD2
CASSMTGGGTDTQYF | TGTGCCAGCAGTATGACAGGGGGAGGCACAGATACGCAGTATTTT | TRBJ2-3 | NA | TRBV6-5 | 15 | TRBD1
CASSLVGRGDTEAFF | TGTGCCAGCAGCTTAGTGGGCAGGGGGGACACTGAAGCTTTCTTT | TRBJ1-1 | NA | TRBV7-8 | 15 | TRBD1
CASSISTSGVNADTQYF | TGTGCCAGTAGTATAAGTACTAGCGGGGTGAACGCAGATACGCAGTATTTT | TRBJ2-3 | NA | TRBV19 | 17 | TRBD2
CASSQGTASLNYGYTF | TGTGCCAGCAGTCAAGGGACAGCCAGCCTGAACTATGGCTACACCTTC | TRBJ1-2 | NA | TRBV28 | 16 | TRBD1
CAWSASGSNQPQHF | TGTGCCTGGAGTGCGTCAGGGAGCAATCAGCCCCAGCATTTT | TRBJ1-5 | NA | TRBV30 | 14 | NA